This TCR beta chain was observed in a study of CD8+ T cells in alopecia areata. About the study: Twice a day, 5 to 10 mg of oral tofacitinib was administered to treated patients.

This clone has a single count. Its matching antigen is unknown. As to treatment: oral pan-JAK inhibitor, 5-10 mg twice daily. Study findings and constraints: Scalp and blood retained many expanded lesional clones during tofacitinib. Scalp repertoires also include resident alphabeta T cells from normal skin. Links between baseline CD8+ expansion and response need larger treated cohorts.

Germline V gene data show CDR1 as SQVTM and CDR2 as ANQGSEA. This CDR3 spans 15 amino acids. The germline V and J ends were trimmed by 5 bases and 3 bases, with 19 bases remaining between them. Isolated RNA was reverse transcribed into cDNA used as the sequencing template. Clones were read by immunoSEQ multiplex PCR, and TCRdb kept only the in-frame ones, dropping some. The sample carries about 220,000 clones, about 57% recorded once. The V gene is TRBV29-1, the J gene TRBJ1-1; D is uncertain. The starting material was CD4+ T cells sorted from blood, obtained at week 4, from a patient treated with tofacitinib. This receptor was obtained from a human donor with alopecia areata. CDR3 sequence: CSVIGVSVTDTEAFF. The DNA of the CDR3 is TGCAGCGTTATCGGGGTATCGGTTACGGACACTGAAGCTTTCTTT.